This T cell receptor beta chain was recorded in a study of cytomegalovirus exposure and HLA in healthy donors. Regarding this clone: No antigen is known for it.

Vbeta (60) and Jbeta (13) primers were used in the PCR. Sequenced by immunoSEQ multiplex PCR; TCRdb stores in-frame clones only, minus some. The sample includes some 110,000 clones, approximately 70% seen only once; the top ten take nearly 0.9%. CDR1 and CDR2 from the germline V gene are MNHEY and SVGAGI. This CDR3 contains 14 residues. V shed 6 bases, J shed 8 bases, and the junction held 10 bases outside the gene matches. Overall study results and limits: Donors belonging to an Asian-associated ancestry cluster reportedly showed fewer N-insertions in productive TCRs than the roughly 670-donor mean, according to what a later analysis found. For most subjects, TCR beta sequences were reported to predict HLA-A and HLA-B alleles with accuracy.

V usage is TRBV6-5 and J usage is TRBJ2-1, with 7 bases lining up with TRBD2. Sample: PBMCs. This receptor was identified in a woman in her 30s in good health and CMV-seronegative. The CDR3 sequence is CASRRTRKLDEQFF. CDR3 DNA sequence: TGTGCCAGCAGGCGGACTAGAAAGCTCGATGAGCAGTTCTTC.